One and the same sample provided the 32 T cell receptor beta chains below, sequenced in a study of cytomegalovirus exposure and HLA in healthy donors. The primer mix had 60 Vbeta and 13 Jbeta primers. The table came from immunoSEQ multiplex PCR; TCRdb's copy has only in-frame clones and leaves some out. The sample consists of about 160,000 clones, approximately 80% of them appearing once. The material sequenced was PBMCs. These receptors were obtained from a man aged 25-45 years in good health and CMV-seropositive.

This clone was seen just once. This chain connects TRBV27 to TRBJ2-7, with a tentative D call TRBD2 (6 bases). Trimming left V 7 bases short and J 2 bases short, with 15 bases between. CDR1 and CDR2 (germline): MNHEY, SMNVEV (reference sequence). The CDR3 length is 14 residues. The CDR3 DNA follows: TGTGCCAGCAATCGAGCCGGGACTCCCTACGAGCAGTACTTC. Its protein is CASNRAGTPYEQYF.

CDR3 coding DNA: TGTGCCAGCAGCCCCGGGGGGGTTGTCGATGAAGAGACCCAGTACTTC. Its translation is CASSPGGVVDEETQYF. This sequence joins TRBV7-3 and TRBJ2-5, with 8 positions matching TRBD2. This CDR3 has 16 amino acids. Germline values: CDR1 SGHTA, CDR2 FQGTGA. V shed 5 bases, J shed 3 bases, and the junction held 11 bases outside the gene matches.

The CDR3 region has the DNA TGTGCCTTCCTGGGCGGGGTACAAGAGACCCAGTACTTC. Its protein product is CAFLGGVQETQYF. This chain joins TRBV30 and TRBJ2-5, with D perhaps matching TRBD2 (6 bases). The V gene lost 7 bases and the J gene lost 2 bases, with 14 bases spanning the gap. CDR3 length: 13 residues. Germline V gives CDR1 GTSNPN, CDR2 SVGIG (reference sequence).

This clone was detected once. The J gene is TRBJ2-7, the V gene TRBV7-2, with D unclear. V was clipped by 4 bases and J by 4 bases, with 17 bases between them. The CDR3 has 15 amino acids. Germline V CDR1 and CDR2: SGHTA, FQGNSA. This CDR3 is CASSSSHMERYEQYF. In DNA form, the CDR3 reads TGTGCCAGCAGCTCATCACATATGGAGCGATACGAGCAGTACTTC.

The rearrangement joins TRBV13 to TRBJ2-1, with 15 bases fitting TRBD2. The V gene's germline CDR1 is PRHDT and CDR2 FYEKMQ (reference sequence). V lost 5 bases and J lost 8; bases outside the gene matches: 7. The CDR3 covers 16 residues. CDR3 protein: CASSPTGTSGGHEQFF. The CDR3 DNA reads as TGTGCCAGCAGCCCGACCGGGACTAGCGGGGGGCATGAGCAGTTCTTC. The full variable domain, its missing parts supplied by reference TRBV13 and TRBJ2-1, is AAGVIQSPRHLIKEKRETATLKCYPIPRHDTVYWYQQGPGQDPQFLISFYEKMQSDKGSIPDRFSAQQFSDYHSELNMSSLELGDSALYFCASSPTGTSGGHEQFFGPGTRLTVL.

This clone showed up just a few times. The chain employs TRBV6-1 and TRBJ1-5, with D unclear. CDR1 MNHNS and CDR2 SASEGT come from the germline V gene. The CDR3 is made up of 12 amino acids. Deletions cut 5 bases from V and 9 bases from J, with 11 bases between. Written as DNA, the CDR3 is TGTGCCAGCAGTCCTTCGGTCGGGCCCCAGCATTTT. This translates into CASSPSVGPQHF.

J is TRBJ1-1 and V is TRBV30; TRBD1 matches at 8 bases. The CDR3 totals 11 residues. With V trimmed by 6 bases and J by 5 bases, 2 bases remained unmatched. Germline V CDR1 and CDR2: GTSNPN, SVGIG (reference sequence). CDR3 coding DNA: TGTGCCTGCCGGACAGGGACTGAAGCTTTCTTT. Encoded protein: CACRTGTEAFF.

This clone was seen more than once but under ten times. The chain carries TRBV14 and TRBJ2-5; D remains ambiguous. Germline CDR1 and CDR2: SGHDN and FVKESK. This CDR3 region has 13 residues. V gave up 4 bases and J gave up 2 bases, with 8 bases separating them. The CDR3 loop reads CASSRAIQETQYF. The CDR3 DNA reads TGTGCCAGCAGCCGGGCAATACAAGAGACCCAGTACTTC.

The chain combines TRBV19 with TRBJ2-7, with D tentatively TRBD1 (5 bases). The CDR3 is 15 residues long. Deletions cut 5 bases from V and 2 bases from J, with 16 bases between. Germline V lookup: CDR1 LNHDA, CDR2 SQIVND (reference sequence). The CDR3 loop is CASSAGHHLAYEQYF. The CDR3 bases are TGTGCCAGTAGTGCCGGACATCACTTAGCCTACGAGCAGTACTTC.

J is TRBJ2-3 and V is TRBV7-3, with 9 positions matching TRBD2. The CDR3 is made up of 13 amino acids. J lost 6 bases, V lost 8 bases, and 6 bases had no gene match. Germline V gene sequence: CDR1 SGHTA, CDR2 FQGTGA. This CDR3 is CASGTSLMDTQYF. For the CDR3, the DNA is TGTGCCAGCGGGACTAGCTTGATGGATACGCAGTATTTT.

CDR3 nucleotides: TGCGCCAGCAGCCAACTGGACAGGGGGAACAATGAGCAGTTCTTC. Translation: CASSQLDRGNNEQFF. The chain recombines TRBV10-2 with TRBJ2-1; 10 bases match TRBD1. Germline CDR1 reads WSHSY; CDR2 reads SAAADI. V shed 6 bases and J 5 bases; nucleotides not matched to a gene: 7. This CDR3 contains 15 residues.

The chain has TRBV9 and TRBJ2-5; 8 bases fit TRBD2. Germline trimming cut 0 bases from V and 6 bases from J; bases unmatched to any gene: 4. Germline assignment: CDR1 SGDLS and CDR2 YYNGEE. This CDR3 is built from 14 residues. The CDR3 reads CASSVAGGEKTQYF. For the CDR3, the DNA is TGTGCCAGCAGCGTAGCGGGGGGGGAAAAGACCCAGTACTTC.

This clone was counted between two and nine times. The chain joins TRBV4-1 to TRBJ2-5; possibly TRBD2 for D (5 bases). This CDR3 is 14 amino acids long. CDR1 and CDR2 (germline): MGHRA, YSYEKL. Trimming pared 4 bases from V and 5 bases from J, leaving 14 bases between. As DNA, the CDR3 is TGCGCCAGCAGCCCTGGACTGCCCGGGGAGACCCAGTACTTC. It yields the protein CASSPGLPGETQYF.

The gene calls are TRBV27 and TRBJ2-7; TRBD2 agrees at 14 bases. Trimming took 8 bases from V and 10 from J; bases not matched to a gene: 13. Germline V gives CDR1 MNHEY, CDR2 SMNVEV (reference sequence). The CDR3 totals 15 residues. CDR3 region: CASRPGLAGARIQYF. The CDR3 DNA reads TGTGCCAGCCGTCCGGGACTAGCGGGGGCCCGGATCCAGTACTTC.

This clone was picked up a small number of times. Written as DNA, the CDR3 is TGTGCCAGCAGCCAAGAAACTTTCTATGGCTACACCTTC. Protein product: CASSQETFYGYTF. The genes are TRBV14 and TRBJ1-2; no definite D call. The V end was cut by 0 bases, the J end by 4 bases, with 6 bases between. The CDR3 has 13 amino acids. Germline V gene lookup returns CDR1 SGHDN and CDR2 FVKESK.

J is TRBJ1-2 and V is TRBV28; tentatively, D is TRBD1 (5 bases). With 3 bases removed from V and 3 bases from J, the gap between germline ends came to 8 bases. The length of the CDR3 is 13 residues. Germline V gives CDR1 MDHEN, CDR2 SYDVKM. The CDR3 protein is CASSFEQDYGYTF. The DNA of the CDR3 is TGTGCCAGCAGTTTCGAACAGGACTATGGCTACACCTTC.

The CDR3 bases are TGCGCCAGCAGCCAAGATTTCTTCGAGCAGTACTTC. Its protein is CASSQDFFEQYF. The chain recombines TRBV4-1 with TRBJ2-7; the D is unclear. From germline, CDR1 is MGHRA and CDR2 YSYEKL. Trimming pared 0 bases from V and 6 bases from J, leaving 6 bases between. The CDR3 contains 12 residues.

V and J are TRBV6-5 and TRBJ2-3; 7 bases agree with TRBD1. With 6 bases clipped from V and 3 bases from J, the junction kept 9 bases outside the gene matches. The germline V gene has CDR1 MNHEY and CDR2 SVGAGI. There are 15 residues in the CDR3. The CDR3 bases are TGTGCCAGCAGCAGGAGACAGGGCGTAACAGATACGCAGTATTTT. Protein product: CASSRRQGVTDTQYF.

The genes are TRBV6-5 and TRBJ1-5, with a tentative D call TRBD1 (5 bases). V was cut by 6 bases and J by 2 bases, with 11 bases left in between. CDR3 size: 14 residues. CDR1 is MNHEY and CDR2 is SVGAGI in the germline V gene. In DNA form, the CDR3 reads TGTGCCAGCAGCCCTTTGGGGCGCAATCAGCCCCAGCATTTT. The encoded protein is CASSPLGRNQPQHF.

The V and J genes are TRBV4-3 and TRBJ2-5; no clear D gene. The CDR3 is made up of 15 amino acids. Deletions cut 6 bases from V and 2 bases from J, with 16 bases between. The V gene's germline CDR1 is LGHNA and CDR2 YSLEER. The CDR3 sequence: CASSQAVRFQETQYF. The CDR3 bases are TGCGCCAGCAGTCAGGCTGTCAGATTTCAAGAGACCCAGTACTTC.

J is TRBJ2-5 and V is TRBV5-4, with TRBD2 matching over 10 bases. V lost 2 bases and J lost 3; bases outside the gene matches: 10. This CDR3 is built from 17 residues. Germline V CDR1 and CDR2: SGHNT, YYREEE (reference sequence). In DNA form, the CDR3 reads TGTGCCAGCAGCTTCCTAGGTAGGCTAGCGGGGGAAGAGACCCAGTACTTC. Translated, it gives CASSFLGRLAGEETQYF.

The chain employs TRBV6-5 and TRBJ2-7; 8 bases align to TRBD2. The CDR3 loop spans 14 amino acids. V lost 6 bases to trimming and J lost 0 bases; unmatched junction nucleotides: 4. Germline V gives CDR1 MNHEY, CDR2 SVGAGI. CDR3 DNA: TGTGCCAGCAGCATAGCGGGGAGCTCCTACGAGCAGTACTTC. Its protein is CASSIAGSSYEQYF.

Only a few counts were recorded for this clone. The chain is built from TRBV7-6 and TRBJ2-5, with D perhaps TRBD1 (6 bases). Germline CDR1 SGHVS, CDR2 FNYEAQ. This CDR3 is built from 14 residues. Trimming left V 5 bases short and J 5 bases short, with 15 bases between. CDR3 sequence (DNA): TGTGCCAGCAGCCGTAACACAGGGCTTGAGACCCAGTACTTC. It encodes CASSRNTGLETQYF.

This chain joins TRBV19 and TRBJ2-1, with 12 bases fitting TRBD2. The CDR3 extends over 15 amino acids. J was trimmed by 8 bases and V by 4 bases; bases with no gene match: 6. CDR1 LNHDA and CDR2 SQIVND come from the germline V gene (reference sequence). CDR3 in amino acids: CASSTLAGGPHEQFF. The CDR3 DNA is TGTGCCAGTAGTACCCTAGCGGGGGGGCCCCATGAGCAGTTCTTC.

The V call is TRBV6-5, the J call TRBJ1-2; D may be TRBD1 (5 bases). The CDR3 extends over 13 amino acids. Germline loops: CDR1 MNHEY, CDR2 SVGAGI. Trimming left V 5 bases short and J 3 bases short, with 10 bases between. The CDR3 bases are TGTGCCAGCAGTGCCTCAGGGTACTATGGCTACACCTTC. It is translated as CASSASGYYGYTF.

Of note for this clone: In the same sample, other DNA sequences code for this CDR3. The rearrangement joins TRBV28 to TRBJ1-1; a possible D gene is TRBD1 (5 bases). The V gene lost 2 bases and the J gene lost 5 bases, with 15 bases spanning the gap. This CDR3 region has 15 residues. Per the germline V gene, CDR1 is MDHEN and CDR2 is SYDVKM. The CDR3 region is CASSLGQGWNTEAFF. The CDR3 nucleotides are TGTGCCAGCAGTTTAGGGCAGGGATGGAATACTGAAGCTTTCTTT. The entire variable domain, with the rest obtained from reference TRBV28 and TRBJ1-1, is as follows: DVKVTQSSRYLVKRTGEKVFLECVQDMDHENMFWYRQDPGLGLRLIYFSYDVKMKEKGDIPEGYSVSREKKERFSLILESASTNQTSMYLCASSLGQGWNTEAFFGQGTRLTVV.

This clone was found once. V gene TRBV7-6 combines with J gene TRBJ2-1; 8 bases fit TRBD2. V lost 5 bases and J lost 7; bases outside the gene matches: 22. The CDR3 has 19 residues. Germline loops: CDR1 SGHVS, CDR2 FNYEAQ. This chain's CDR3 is CASSDPAAGARARPNEQFF. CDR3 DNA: TGTGCCAGCAGCGATCCTGCAGCGGGGGCCAGGGCCCGGCCGAATGAGCAGTTCTTC.

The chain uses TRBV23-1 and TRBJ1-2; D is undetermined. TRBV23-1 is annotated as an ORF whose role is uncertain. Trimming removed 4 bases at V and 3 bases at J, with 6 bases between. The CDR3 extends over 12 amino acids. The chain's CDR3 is CASSRGDYGYTF. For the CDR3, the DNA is TGCGCCAGCAGTCGGGGAGACTATGGCTACACCTTC.

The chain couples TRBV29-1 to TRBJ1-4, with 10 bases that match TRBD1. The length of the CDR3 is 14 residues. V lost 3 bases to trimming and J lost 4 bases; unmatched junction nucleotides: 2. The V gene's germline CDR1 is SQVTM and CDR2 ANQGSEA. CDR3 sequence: CSVETGGFNEKLFF. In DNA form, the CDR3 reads TGCAGCGTTGAGACAGGGGGCTTTAATGAAAAACTGTTTTTT.

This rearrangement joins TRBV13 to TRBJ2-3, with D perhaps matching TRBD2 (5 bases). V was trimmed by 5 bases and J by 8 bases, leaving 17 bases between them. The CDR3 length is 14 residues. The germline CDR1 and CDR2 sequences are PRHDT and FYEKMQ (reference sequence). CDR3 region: CASSPRRTVPTQYF. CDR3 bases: TGTGCCAGCAGCCCCAGACGGACTGTCCCTACGCAGTATTTT. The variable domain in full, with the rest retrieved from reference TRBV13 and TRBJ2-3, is AAGVIQSPRHLIKEKRETATLKCYPIPRHDTVYWYQQGPGQDPQFLISFYEKMQSDKGSIPDRFSAQQFSDYHSELNMSSLELGDSALYFCASSPRRTVPTQYFGPGTRLTVL.

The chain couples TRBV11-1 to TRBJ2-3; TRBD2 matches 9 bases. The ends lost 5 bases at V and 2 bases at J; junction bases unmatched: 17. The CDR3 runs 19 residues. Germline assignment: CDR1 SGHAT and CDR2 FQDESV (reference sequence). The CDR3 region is CASSPGRDAGGRTTDTQYF. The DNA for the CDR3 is TGTGCCAGCAGCCCCGGAAGGGACGCGGGGGGGCGGACCACAGATACGCAGTATTTT.

The CDR3 DNA is TGTGCCATCAACCCCGAACTCTCTGGAAACACCATATATTTT. It specifies CAINPELSGNTIYF. V usage is TRBV10-3 and J usage is TRBJ1-3; D gene uncertain. The CDR3 covers 14 residues. V shed 7 bases and J shed 0 bases, with 10 bases lying between them. Germline CDR1 reads ENHRY; CDR2 reads SYGVKD.